This is a list of T cell receptor beta chains from one sample in a study of blood T cells in healthy people across ages. Each CDR3 protein gets one entry after TCRdb re-called the 5' RACE reads with MiXCR. The sample carries approximately 810,000 distinct CDR3 sequences, about 34% recorded once. The sample was blood. The source is a man between 18 and 35 years old in good health. The CDR3 runs from the conserved cysteine through the conserved F or W. Each record gives: D gene, clone size, CDR3 length, V gene, J gene, CDR3 protein, CDR3 DNA. D genes are given only for firm matches. Clone size appears in some rows only: once, few, many, or a class for an expanded clone.

TRBD1	few	11	TRBV20-1	TRBJ1-1	CSGTGNTEAFF	TGCAGTGGGACAGGTAACACTGAAGCTTTCTTT
NA	many	14	TRBV12-3/TRBV12-4	TRBJ2-1	CASSTRQARGVQFF	TGTGCCAGCAGTACCCGACAGGCTAGGGGGGTGCAGTTCTTC
NA	NA	12	TRBV2	TRBJ2-7	CASRTDSDEQYF	TGTGCCAGCCGGACAGATTCCGACGAGCAGTACTTC
TRBD1	NA	17	TRBV5-1	TRBJ1-4	CTSSVDRGNGVNEKLFF	TGCACCAGCAGCGTGGACAGGGGCAATGGGGTGAATGAAAAACTGTTTTTT
NA	once	18	TRBV21-1	TRBJ1-1	CASSKLGTGQILNTEAFF	TGTGCCAGCAGCAAATTAGGGACAGGACAGATACTGAACACTGAAGCTTTCTTT
NA	many	16	TRBV4-3	TRBJ1-5	CASSQDIPADNQPQHF	TGCGCCAGCAGCCAAGATATCCCAGCAGACAATCAGCCCCAGCATTTT
NA	few	16	TRBV5-1	TRBJ1-1	CASSLFQGGRSTEAFF	TGCGCCAGCAGCTTGTTCCAGGGAGGGAGATCCACTGAAGCTTTCTTT
NA	NA	11	TRBV12-5	TRBJ2-1	CASGPGRWQFF	TGTGCTAGTGGCCCCGGAAGGTGGCAGTTCTTC
NA	many	15	TRBV12-3/TRBV12-4	TRBJ2-3	CASSTGTLALDTQYF	TGTGCCAGCAGTACCGGGACACTAGCTCTGGATACGCAGTATTTT
NA	once	14	TRBV6-2/TRBV6-3	TRBJ2-1	CASSFGLQDNEQFF	TGTGCCAGCAGTTTTGGGCTCCAGGACAATGAGCAGTTCTTC
TRBD2	NA	14	TRBV14	TRBJ2-7	CASSLLASYNEQYF	TGTGCCAGCAGCTTACTAGCGTCCTACAATGAGCAGTACTTC
TRBD2	NA	14	TRBV7-9	TRBJ2-7	CASSSGGLYKEQYF	TGTGCCAGCAGCTCGGGGGGTCTCTACAAGGAGCAGTACTTC
TRBD2	NA	15	TRBV6-1	TRBJ2-3	CASSERAGGTDTQYF	TGTGCCAGCAGTGAAAGAGCGGGGGGAACAGATACGCAGTATTTT
TRBD1	NA	15	TRBV9	TRBJ2-3	CASSLGQGPGDTQYF	TGTGCCAGCAGCCTTGGACAGGGGCCGGGAGATACGCAGTATTTT
TRBD2	NA	14	TRBV7-2	TRBJ2-5	CASEAGVSQETQYF	TGTGCCAGCGAGGCGGGGGTTAGTCAAGAGACCCAGTACTTC
TRBD1	few	13	TRBV12-3/TRBV12-4	TRBJ2-2	CASDSRGFGELFF	TGTGCCAGCGATTCCAGGGGGTTCGGGGAGCTGTTTTTT
TRBD2	NA	17	TRBV3-1	TRBJ2-3	CASSPYGLAGGTDTQYF	TGTGCCAGCAGCCCCTACGGACTAGCGGGGGGCACAGATACGCAGTATTTT
TRBD1	NA	16	TRBV4-2	TRBJ1-2	CASSQDWQGAHYGYTF	TGTGCCAGCAGCCAAGATTGGCAGGGGGCCCACTATGGCTACACCTTC
TRBD2	NA	15	TRBV9	TRBJ2-7	CASSVGGGHYNEQYF	TGTGCCAGCAGCGTAGGCGGGGGGCACTACAATGAGCAGTACTTC
NA	NA	11	TRBV12-3/TRBV12-4	TRBJ1-1	CASSLSGAAFF	TGTGCCAGCAGTTTGTCGGGGGCGGCTTTCTTT
NA	NA	14	TRBV6-5	TRBJ2-1	CASSFGTSFNEQFF	TGTGCCAGCAGTTTTGGGACATCGTTCAATGAGCAGTTCTTC
NA	few	11	TRBV21-1	TRBJ1-1	CASSKARRPFF	TGTGCCAGCAGCAAAGCGCGTAGGCCTTTCTTT
TRBD1	NA	12	TRBV10-3	TRBJ2-5	CAISTGDETQYF	TGTGCCATCAGCACAGGGGACGAGACCCAGTACTTC
NA	NA	16	TRBV12-3/TRBV12-4	TRBJ2-3	CASSPATAGFADTQYF	TGTGCCAGCAGCCCCGCAACCGCGGGGTTTGCAGATACGCAGTATTTT
NA	many	15	TRBV4-3	TRBJ2-3	CASSQELHLADTQYF	TGCGCCAGCAGCCAAGAACTTCACTTAGCAGATACGCAGTATTTT
TRBD2	NA	16	TRBV4-1	TRBJ2-5	CASSQDSSGGAETQYF	TGCGCCAGCAGCCAAGATTCCAGCGGGGGGGCTGAGACCCAGTACTTC
NA	NA	15	TRBV20-1	TRBJ2-3	CSAPELATSTDTQYF	TGCAGTGCGCCCGAACTAGCCACCAGCACAGATACGCAGTATTTT
NA	few	13	TRBV29-1	TRBJ1-2	CSVRGPGDYGYTF	TGCAGCGTTAGGGGCCCTGGCGACTATGGCTACACCTTC
NA	NA	15	TRBV12-3/TRBV12-4	TRBJ1-6	CASSLAGGRNSPLHF	TGTGCCAGCAGTTTGGCCGGGGGTCGTAATTCACCCCTCCACTTT
TRBD1	few	16	TRBV4-2	TRBJ1-2	CASSKRQGDILYGYTF	TGTGCCAGCAGCAAAAGACAGGGGGACATTCTCTATGGCTACACCTTC
NA	NA	15	TRBV11-2	TRBJ2-1	CASSPAIGSYNEQFF	TGTGCCAGCAGTCCAGCGATCGGCTCCTACAATGAGCAGTTCTTC
TRBD2	once	15	TRBV12-3/TRBV12-4	TRBJ2-1	CASSLIGMGGDEQFF	TGTGCCAGCAGTTTGATAGGGATGGGGGGGGATGAGCAGTTCTTC
TRBD1	many	15	TRBV9	TRBJ2-3	CATSPTGERVDTQYF	TGTGCCACCTCCCCCACAGGGGAAAGAGTAGATACGCAGTATTTT
NA	NA	13	TRBV12-3/TRBV12-4	TRBJ2-5	CASSFPLGETQYF	TGTGCCAGCAGTTTCCCCCTCGGTGAGACCCAGTACTTC
TRBD2	NA	12	TRBV12-3/TRBV12-4	TRBJ2-5	CASLGLANEQYF	TGTGCCAGCCTGGGACTAGCTAATGAGCAGTACTTC
NA	NA	15	TRBV20-1	TRBJ2-5	CSARDGQGGLETQYF	TGCAGTGCTAGAGATGGACAGGGAGGGTTAGAGACCCAGTACTTC
NA	NA	15	TRBV5-1	TRBJ2-5	CASSLETRSKETQYF	TGCGCCAGCAGCTTAGAGACTAGATCCAAAGAGACCCAGTACTTC
NA	few	16	TRBV4-1	TRBJ1-1	CASSHKRGALGPEAFF	TGCGCCAGCAGCCATAAACGGGGAGCCCTAGGGCCTGAAGCTTTCTTT
TRBD1	NA	14	TRBV12-3/TRBV12-4	TRBJ1-1	CASSVARGQGVAFF	TGTGCCAGCAGTGTAGCGCGGGGACAGGGTGTGGCTTTCTTT
NA	NA	14	TRBV3-1	TRBJ2-3	CASSLPGEVRTQYF	TGTGCCAGCAGCCTCCCAGGGGAGGTGAGGACGCAGTATTTT